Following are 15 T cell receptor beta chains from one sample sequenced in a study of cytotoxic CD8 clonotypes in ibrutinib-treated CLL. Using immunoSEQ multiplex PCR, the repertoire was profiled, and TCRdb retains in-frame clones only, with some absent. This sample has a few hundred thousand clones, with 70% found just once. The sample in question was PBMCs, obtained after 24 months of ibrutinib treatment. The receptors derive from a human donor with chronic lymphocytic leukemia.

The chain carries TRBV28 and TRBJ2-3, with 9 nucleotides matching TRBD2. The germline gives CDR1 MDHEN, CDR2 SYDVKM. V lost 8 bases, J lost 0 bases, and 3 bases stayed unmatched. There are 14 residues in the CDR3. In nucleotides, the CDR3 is TGTGCCAGCGCGGGAGGGCCGAGCACAGATACGCAGTATTTT. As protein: CASAGGPSTDTQYF.

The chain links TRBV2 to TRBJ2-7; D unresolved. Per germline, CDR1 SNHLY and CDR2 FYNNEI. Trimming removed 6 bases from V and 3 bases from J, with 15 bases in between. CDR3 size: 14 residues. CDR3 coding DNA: TGTGCCAGCAGCGTACGGGTACCCGACTACGAGCAGTACTTC. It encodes CASSVRVPDYEQYF.

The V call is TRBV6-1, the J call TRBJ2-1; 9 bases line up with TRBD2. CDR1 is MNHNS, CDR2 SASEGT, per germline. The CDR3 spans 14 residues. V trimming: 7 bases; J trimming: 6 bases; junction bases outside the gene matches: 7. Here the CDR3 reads CASTGSGSGNEQFF. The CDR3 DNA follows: TGTGCCAGCACGGGTAGCGGGAGTGGCAATGAGCAGTTCTTC.

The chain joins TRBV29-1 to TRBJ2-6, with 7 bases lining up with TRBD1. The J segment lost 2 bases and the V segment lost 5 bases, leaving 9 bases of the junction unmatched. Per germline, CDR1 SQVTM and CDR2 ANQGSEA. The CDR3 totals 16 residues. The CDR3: CSVLPTTGPGANVLTF. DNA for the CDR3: TGCAGCGTTTTACCGACGACAGGGCCTGGGGCCAACGTCCTGACTTTC.

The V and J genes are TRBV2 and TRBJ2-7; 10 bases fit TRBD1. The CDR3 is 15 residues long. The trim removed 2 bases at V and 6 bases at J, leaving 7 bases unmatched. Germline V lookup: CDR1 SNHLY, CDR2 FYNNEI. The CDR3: CASSELGTGAAEQYF. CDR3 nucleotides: TGTGCCAGCAGTGAACTAGGGACAGGGGCGGCCGAGCAGTACTTC.

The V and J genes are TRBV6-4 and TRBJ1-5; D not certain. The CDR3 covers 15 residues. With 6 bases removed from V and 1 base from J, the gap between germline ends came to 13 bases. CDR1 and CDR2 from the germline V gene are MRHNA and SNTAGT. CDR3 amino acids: CASRLTLTSNQPQHF. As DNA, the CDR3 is TGTGCCAGCAGGCTAACACTAACCAGCAATCAGCCCCAGCATTTT.

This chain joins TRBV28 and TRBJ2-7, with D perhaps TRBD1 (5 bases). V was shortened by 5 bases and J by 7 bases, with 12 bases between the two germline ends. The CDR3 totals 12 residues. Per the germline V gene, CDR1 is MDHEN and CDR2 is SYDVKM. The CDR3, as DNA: TGTGCCAGCAGTGTCCAGGGCTGGGAGCAGTACTTC. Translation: CASSVQGWEQYF.

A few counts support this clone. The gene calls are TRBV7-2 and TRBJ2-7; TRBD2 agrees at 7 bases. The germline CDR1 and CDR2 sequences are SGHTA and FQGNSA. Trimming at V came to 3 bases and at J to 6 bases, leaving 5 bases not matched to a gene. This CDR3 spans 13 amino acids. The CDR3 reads CASSFMRESEQYF. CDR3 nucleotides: TGTGCCAGCAGCTTCATGCGGGAGAGCGAGCAGTACTTC.

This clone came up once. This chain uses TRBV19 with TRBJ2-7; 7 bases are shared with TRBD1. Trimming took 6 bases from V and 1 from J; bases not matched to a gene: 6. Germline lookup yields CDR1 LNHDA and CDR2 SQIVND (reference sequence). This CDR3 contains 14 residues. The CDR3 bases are TGTGCCAGTAGGTCGACAGGGCGGTCCTACGAGCAGTACTTC. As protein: CASRSTGRSYEQYF. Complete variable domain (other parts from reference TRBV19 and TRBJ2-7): DGGITQSPKYLFRKEGQNVTLSCEQNLNHDAMYWYRQDPGQGLRLIYYSQIVNDFQKGDIAEGYSVSREKKESFPLTVTSAQKNPTAFYLCASRSTGRSYEQYFGPGTRLTVT.

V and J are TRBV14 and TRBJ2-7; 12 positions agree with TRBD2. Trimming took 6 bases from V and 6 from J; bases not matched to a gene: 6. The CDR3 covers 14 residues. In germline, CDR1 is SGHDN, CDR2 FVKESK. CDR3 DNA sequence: TGTGCCAGCAGGGCGACTAGCGGGAGTGGCGAGCAGTACTTC. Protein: CASRATSGSGEQYF.

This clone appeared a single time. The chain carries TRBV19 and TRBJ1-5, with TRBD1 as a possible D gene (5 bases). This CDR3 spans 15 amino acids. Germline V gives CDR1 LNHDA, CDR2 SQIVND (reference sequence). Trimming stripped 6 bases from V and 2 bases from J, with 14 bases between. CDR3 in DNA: TGTGCCAGTAGACAGGACGGGGGAGGCAATCAGCCCCAGCATTTT. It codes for CASRQDGGGNQPQHF.

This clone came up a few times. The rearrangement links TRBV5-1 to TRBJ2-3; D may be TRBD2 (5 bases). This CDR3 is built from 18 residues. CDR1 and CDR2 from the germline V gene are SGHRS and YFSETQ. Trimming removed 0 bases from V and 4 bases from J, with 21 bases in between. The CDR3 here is CASSLDVRTVRSPDTQYF. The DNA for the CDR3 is TGCGCCAGCAGCTTGGACGTCAGGACTGTCCGTTCCCCAGATACGCAGTATTTT.

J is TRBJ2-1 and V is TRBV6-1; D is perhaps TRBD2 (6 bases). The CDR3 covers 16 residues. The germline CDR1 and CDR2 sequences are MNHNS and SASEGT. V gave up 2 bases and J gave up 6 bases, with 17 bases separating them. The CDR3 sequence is CASSEQGLSNGNEQFF. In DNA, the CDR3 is TGTGCCAGCAGTGAACAGGGACTCAGTAACGGCAATGAGCAGTTCTTC.

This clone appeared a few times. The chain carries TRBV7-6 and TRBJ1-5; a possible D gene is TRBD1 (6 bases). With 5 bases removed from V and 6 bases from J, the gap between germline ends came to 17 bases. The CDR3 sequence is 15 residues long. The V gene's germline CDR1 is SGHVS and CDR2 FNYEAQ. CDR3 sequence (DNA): TGTGCCAGCAGCCCCGATGTGGGGGGCGGTCAGCCCCAGCATTTT. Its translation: CASSPDVGGGQPQHF.

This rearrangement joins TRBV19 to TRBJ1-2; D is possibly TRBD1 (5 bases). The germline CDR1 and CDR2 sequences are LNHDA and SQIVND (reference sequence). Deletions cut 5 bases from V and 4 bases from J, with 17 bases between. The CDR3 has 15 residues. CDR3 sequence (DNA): TGTGCCAGTAGTGACCGGGACTCATCACCCTATGGCTACACCTTC. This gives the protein CASSDRDSSPYGYTF.